Here is one TCR beta chain with its context. As yet, its antigen is unknown. Preparation of the TCRbeta library used unique molecular identifiers. One entry per CDR3 protein, called by TCRdb with MiXCR from the PCR reads. The sample contains some 310,000 distinct CDR3 sequences, 20% to 30% of which appear only once. The CDR3 spans 15 residues. The V gene's germline CDR1 is MGHDK and CDR2 SYGVNS. V was cut by 5 bases and J by 2 bases, with 13 bases left in between. The sample originates from a study of T-cell reconstitution after alpha-beta-depleted transplantation in children. Notes on the study in general: Among T cells one year after transplant, newly produced cells accounted for most counts and diversity. About two months after transplant, alpha-beta T cells reportedly came from several hundred expanded graft clones.

The rearrangement links TRBV25-1 to TRBJ1-5; D perhaps matches TRBD1 (5 bases). The receptor was isolated from a male patient aged 10 to 17 who had a stem cell transplant for acute lymphoblastic leukemia, so the T cells may come from the graft donor. The starting material was PBMCs, mostly from graft donor cells, obtained 180 days after TCRalphabeta/CD19-depleted stem cell transplant. Written as DNA, the CDR3 is TGTGCCAGCAGTCCCGCAGGGTTGGGCAATCAGCCCCAGCATTTT. It codes for CASSPAGLGNQPQHF.